A selection of T cell receptor beta chains follows, all from one sample in a study of cytomegalovirus exposure and HLA in healthy donors. Only in-frame clones appear in the TCRdb table, and some are missing; sequencing was by immunoSEQ multiplex PCR. The sample yields approximately 150,000 clones, about 80% seen once. Specimen: PBMCs. These receptors all stem from a woman aged 40 to 49 in good health and CMV-seropositive. Each CDR3 is given with its conserved first and last residue. A D gene is named only where the DNA matches it firmly. Size values are once, few and many counts, or a class for expanded clones, and some rows have none.

>12|NA|NA|TRBJ2-7|TRBV28
CASSLSHYEQYF
TGTGCCAGCAGTTTGAGTCACTACGAGCAGTACTTC
>14|TRBD2|NA|TRBJ2-3|TRBV29-1
CSVPLAGTTDTQYF
TGCAGCGTTCCACTAGCGGGAACCACAGATACGCAGTATTTT
>15|TRBD2|NA|TRBJ2-7|TRBV11-3
CASSRSGSVGYEQYF
TGTGCCAGCAGCCGTAGCGGGAGCGTGGGTTACGAGCAGTACTTC
>17|NA|NA|TRBJ2-5|TRBV6-4
CASSLISKHGSQETQYF
TGTGCCAGCAGCCTCATTTCCAAACACGGGAGCCAAGAGACCCAGTACTTC
>13|NA|NA|TRBJ1-1|TRBV6-5
CASGPRVLREAFF
TGTGCCAGCGGACCCAGGGTCCTCCGGGAAGCTTTCTTT
>15|TRBD1|NA|TRBJ1-6|TRBV5-1
CASSLEDRGNSPLHF
TGCGCCAGCAGCTTGGAGGACAGGGGCAATTCACCCCTCCACTTT
>16|NA|NA|TRBJ2-1|TRBV9
CASSVGTGVSYNEQFF
TGTGCCAGCAGCGTAGGGACGGGAGTATCCTACAATGAGCAGTTCTTC
>14|NA|NA|TRBJ1-2|TRBV2
CASSNQGPAYGYTF
TGTGCCAGCAGTAATCAGGGGCCGGCCTATGGCTACACCTTC
>15|TRBD2|few|TRBJ2-7|TRBV6-5
CASTPSTGGDYEQYF
TGTGCCAGCACCCCCAGCACCGGGGGGGACTACGAGCAGTACTTC
>14|TRBD2|NA|TRBJ2-7|TRBV28
CASSSPGGPYEQYF
TGTGCCAGCAGTTCTCCGGGAGGGCCCTACGAGCAGTACTTC
>13|TRBD2|NA|TRBJ2-7|TRBV10-3
CAISSGLSDEQYF
TGTGCCATCAGTTCGGGACTATCAGACGAGCAGTACTTC
>15|NA|NA|TRBJ2-1|TRBV5-1
CASSLDLVGQGEQFF
TGCGCCAGCAGCTTGGATTTAGTGGGGCAAGGTGAGCAGTTCTTC
>15|NA|NA|TRBJ2-7|TRBV12-2
CASRLNTGGPYEQYF
TGCGCAAGTCGCTTAAATACGGGAGGGCCCTACGAGCAGTACTTC
>15|NA|NA|TRBJ2-3|TRBV11-2
CASSLGGGALDTQYF
TGTGCCAGCAGCTTAGGCGGGGGCGCCTTAGATACGCAGTATTTT
>15|TRBD1|NA|TRBJ2-1|TRBV6-1
CASSDAGTVSGEQFF
TGTGCCAGCAGTGACGCCGGGACAGTATCCGGTGAGCAGTTCTTC
>19|TRBD2|NA|TRBJ2-4|TRBV28
CASSFVVSASGLAKNIQYF
TGTGCCAGCAGTTTCGTTGTCTCCGCTAGCGGGTTAGCCAAAAACATTCAGTACTTC
>15|NA|NA|TRBJ1-5|TRBV18
CASSPIAISNQPQHF
TGTGCCAGCTCACCGATCGCGATAAGCAATCAGCCCCAGCATTTT
>17|TRBD2|NA|TRBJ2-7|TRBV11-2
CASSPSGTSGSENEQYF
TGTGCCAGCAGCCCCTCCGGGACTAGCGGGAGTGAAAACGAGCAGTACTTC
>18|TRBD2|NA|TRBJ2-3|TRBV7-6
CASSLLAGAGRSTDTQYF
TGTGCCAGCAGCTTACTAGCGGGAGCCGGAAGAAGCACAGATACGCAGTATTTT
>16|NA|NA|TRBJ1-1|TRBV5-6
CASSPRFEVMNTEAFF
TGTGCCAGCAGCCCCCGGTTCGAGGTCATGAACACTGAAGCTTTCTTT
>17|TRBD1|once|TRBJ2-2|TRBV6-1
CASSEARDRAPTGELFF
TGTGCCAGCAGTGAAGCGAGGGACAGGGCGCCCACCGGGGAGCTGTTTTTT
>14|NA|NA|TRBJ2-7|TRBV9
CASSAGDSSYEQYF
TGTGCCAGCAGCGCGGGGGACAGCTCCTACGAGCAGTACTTC
>14|TRBD2|NA|TRBJ2-5|TRBV5-6
CAENPRGSAATQYF
TGTGCAGAAAACCCTCGCGGGAGCGCGGCGACCCAGTACTTC